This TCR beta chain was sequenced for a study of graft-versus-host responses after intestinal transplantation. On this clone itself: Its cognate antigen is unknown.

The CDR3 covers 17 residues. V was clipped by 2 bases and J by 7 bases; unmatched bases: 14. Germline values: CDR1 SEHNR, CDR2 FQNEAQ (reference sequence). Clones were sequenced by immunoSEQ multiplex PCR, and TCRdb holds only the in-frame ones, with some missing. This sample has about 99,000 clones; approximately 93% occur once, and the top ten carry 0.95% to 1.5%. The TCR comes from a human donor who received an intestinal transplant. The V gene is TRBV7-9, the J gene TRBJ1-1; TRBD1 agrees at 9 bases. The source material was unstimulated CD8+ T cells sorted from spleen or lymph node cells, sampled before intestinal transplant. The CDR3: CASSLTVTLGQGNEAFF. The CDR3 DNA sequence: TGTGCCAGCAGCTTAACAGTAACCCTGGGACAGGGAAATGAAGCTTTCTTT.